The rows below give T cell receptor beta chains drawn from one sample of a study of radiotherapy plus CTLA-4 blockade in lung cancer. Some clones are missing from TCRdb's copy, which holds only in-frame ones; the method was immunoSEQ multiplex PCR. The repertoire consists of about 50,000 clones, with approximately 85% occurring once and the leading ten covering 25% to 35%. Sequencing was performed on peripheral blood, taken from a patient treated with radiotherapy plus ipilimumab. The receptors were sampled from a human donor with non-small cell lung cancer whose response to radiotherapy plus ipilimumab could not be evaluated. Each CDR3 is given with its conserved first and last residue. D genes are given only for firm matches. Clone size is shown for a subset of rows, as once, few, many or a class of expanded clone.

CSGRQGYEQYF,TGCAGTGGACGACAGGGCTACGAGCAGTACTTC,TRBV20-1,TRBJ2-7,TRBD1,-
CASRLMREGTSEQYF,TGTGCCAGCAGGCTAATGCGGGAGGGAACGTCCGAGCAGTACTTC,TRBV6-1,TRBJ2-7,TRBD2,-
CASSSPHTDTQYF,TGTGCCAGCTCGTCCCCCCACACAGATACGCAGTATTTT,TRBV18,TRBJ2-3,-,-
CASSQAGSTYEQYF,TGTGCCAGCAGCCAGGCGGGTAGCACCTACGAGCAGTACTTC,TRBV11-2,TRBJ2-7,-,-
CASSSYGRAPYEQYF,TGTGCCAGCAGTTCTTACGGGAGGGCCCCCTACGAGCAGTACTTC,TRBV27,TRBJ2-7,TRBD2,once
CASSLDLAGEDEQFF,TGCGCCAGCAGCTTGGATCTAGCGGGAGAAGATGAGCAGTTCTTC,TRBV5-1,TRBJ2-1,TRBD2,-
CASSQDRGQGSPLHF,TGTGCCAGCAGCCAAGACCGGGGACAGGGATCACCCCTCCACTTT,TRBV4-2,TRBJ1-6,TRBD1,-
CASSPSANTGELFF,TGTGCCAGCTCACCATCCGCGAACACCGGGGAGCTGTTTTTT,TRBV18,TRBJ2-2,-,-
CASSIMGLATYNEQFF,TGTGCCAGTAGTATCATGGGACTAGCGACCTACAATGAGCAGTTCTTC,TRBV19,TRBJ2-1,TRBD2,-
CASSNLGLAEDRPYNEQFF,TGTGCCAGCAGTAACCTGGGACTAGCGGAAGATAGACCCTACAATGAGCAGTTCTTC,TRBV28,TRBJ2-1,TRBD2,once
CASKTLSSYNEQFF,TGTGCCAGCAAGACTTTGAGCTCCTACAATGAGCAGTTCTTC,TRBV27,TRBJ2-1,-,-
CASSHGLLHEQYF,TGTGCCAGCAGCCATGGACTTTTACACGAGCAGTACTTC,TRBV14,TRBJ2-7,-,-
CASSKPPPLGKLRAGANVLTF,TGTGCCAGCAGCAAACCGCCCCCCCTGGGCAAACTGCGGGCGGGGGCCAACGTCCTGACTTTC,TRBV21-1,TRBJ2-6,-,-
CASSLGAYYEQYF,TGTGCCAGCAGCTTGGGGGCCTACTACGAGCAGTACTTC,TRBV5-5,TRBJ2-7,-,-
CASGPGNSLTGELFF,TGTGCTAGTGGTCCGGGGAACAGTCTCACCGGGGAGCTGTTTTTT,TRBV12-5,TRBJ2-2,-,-
CASSILGTNQPQHF,TGTGCCAGTAGTATCTTAGGGACTAATCAGCCCCAGCATTTT,TRBV19,TRBJ1-5,-,-
CASSPRTGVGEQYF,TGTGCCAGCAGTCCCCGGACGGGAGTGGGCGAGCAGTACTTC,TRBV27,TRBJ2-7,-,-
CASSQPPGQGAVGNTIYF,TGCGCCAGCAGCCAACCCCCGGGACAGGGGGCCGTGGGAAACACCATATATTTT,TRBV4-1,TRBJ1-3,TRBD1,-
CASSSPTGSSLDEQFF,TGTGCCAGCAGTTCCCCGACTGGGTCTAGTTTAGATGAGCAGTTCTTC,TRBV6-5,TRBJ2-1,-,-
CASSLEGGYIYEQYF,TGTGCCAGCAGCTTAGAGGGGGGGTATATCTACGAGCAGTACTTC,TRBV7-2,TRBJ2-7,-,-
CASSSTQGIWQYF,TGTGCCAGTAGTTCAACCCAGGGAATATGGCAGTACTTC,TRBV19,TRBJ2-7,-,many
CASSAGQSQTADTQYF,TGTGCCAGCAGCGCCGGACAGTCACAGACCGCAGATACGCAGTATTTT,TRBV2,TRBJ2-3,-,-
CASSSLGAGPGGNEQFF,TGTGCCAGCAGCTCCCTAGGGGCGGGACCCGGGGGGAATGAGCAGTTCTTC,TRBV28,TRBJ2-1,TRBD2,-
CASKSRQGSTGNTIYF,TGTGCCAGCAAATCCCGCCAGGGGTCAACTGGAAACACCATATATTTT,TRBV28,TRBJ1-3,-,-
CASSAAGTGLTDTQYF,TGTGCCAGCAGCGCAGCCGGGACAGGGTTGACAGATACGCAGTATTTT,TRBV9,TRBJ2-3,TRBD1,once
CASSESRGPTNEKLFF,TGTGCCAGCAGTGAATCTCGAGGTCCAACTAATGAAAAACTGTTTTTT,TRBV25-1,TRBJ1-4,-,-
CASSGNPRSGYTF,TGTGCCAGCAGTGGGAACCCTAGATCTGGCTACACCTTC,TRBV2,TRBJ1-2,-,-
CASSPTGDYGYTF,TGTGCCAGCAGCCCGACAGGGGACTATGGCTACACCTTC,TRBV6-5,TRBJ1-2,TRBD1,-
CASRPGTGANEQFF,TGTGCCAGCAGGCCTGGGACAGGGGCCAATGAGCAGTTCTTC,TRBV6-6,TRBJ2-1,TRBD1,-
CASSRGGSGNTIYF,TGTGCCAGCAGTCGAGGGGGATCTGGAAACACCATATATTTT,TRBV28,TRBJ1-3,-,-
CASSFLVTDQQETQYF,TGTGCCAGCAGCTTCCTGGTCACAGACCAGCAAGAGACCCAGTACTTC,TRBV7-9,TRBJ2-5,-,-
CASSFTNRPEQYF,TGTGCCAGCAGCTTTACGAACAGGCCGGAGCAGTACTTC,TRBV5-6,TRBJ2-7,-,-
CASSAPRWGQPYGYTF,TGTGCCAGCAGCGCACCCCGTTGGGGACAGCCCTATGGCTACACCTTC,TRBV9,TRBJ1-2,TRBD1,-
CASSTASGSHEQFF,TGTGCCAGCAGCACGGCTAGCGGGAGCCATGAGCAGTTCTTC,TRBV25-1,TRBJ2-1,TRBD2,-
CASSGQGSNSPLHF,TGTGCCAGCAGCGGACAGGGGTCTAATTCACCCCTCCACTTT,TRBV9,TRBJ1-6,TRBD1,-
CASSPSGWRVSSYEQYF,TGTGCCAGCAGTCCAAGCGGGTGGAGGGTGAGCTCCTACGAGCAGTACTTC,TRBV27,TRBJ2-7,-,-
CASSRDPGREAFF,TGTGCCAGCAGCCGCGATCCGGGGAGGGAAGCTTTCTTT,TRBV11-3,TRBJ1-1,-,-
CSASGGSTYEQYF,TGCAGCGCCTCGGGGGGGTCGACCTACGAGCAGTACTTC,TRBV29-1,TRBJ2-7,TRBD2,-
CASSGLAGTDTQYF,TGTGCCAGCTCGGGACTAGCGGGCACAGATACGCAGTATTTT,TRBV18,TRBJ2-3,TRBD2,-
CASSVGGGEKLFF,TGTGCCAGCAGCGTAGGGGGCGGAGAAAAACTGTTTTTT,TRBV9,TRBJ1-4,-,-
CATSRDPGKNTEAFF,TGTGCCACCAGCAGAGATCCGGGGAAAAACACTGAAGCTTTCTTT,TRBV15,TRBJ1-1,-,-
CASSGQVANYGYTF,TGTGCCAGCAGTGGACAGGTAGCTAACTATGGCTACACCTTC,TRBV6-6,TRBJ1-2,TRBD1,-
CASSEMGGASYNEQFF,TGTGCCAGCAGTGAGATGGGGGGGGCTTCCTACAATGAGCAGTTCTTC,TRBV28,TRBJ2-1,-,-
CASSLGPGHNEQFF,TGTGCCAGCAGTCTGGGGCCCGGCCACAATGAGCAGTTCTTC,TRBV6-5,TRBJ2-1,-,once